This TCR beta chain was sequenced for a study of cytomegalovirus exposure and HLA in healthy donors. Study conclusions and caveats: The study assumed roughly uniform donor sequencing depth for presence/absence analyses.

In this sample, this clone turned up once. No antigen is known for it. CDR1 is SEHNR, CDR2 FQNEAQ, per germline (reference sequence). V lost 5 bases and J lost 1; bases outside the gene matches: 7. The CDR3 totals 17 residues. PCR primers comprised 60 Vbeta and 13 Jbeta primers. Profiling relied on immunoSEQ multiplex PCR, and the TCRdb table lists in-frame clones only, not all of them. The sample has 150,000 to 200,000 clones; 65% to 80% are singletons. The J gene is TRBJ2-3, the V gene TRBV7-9; 12 nucleotides match TRBD2. Source material: PBMCs. This receptor was identified in a woman aged 40 to 50 in good health and CMV-seropositive. In DNA form, the CDR3 reads TGTGCCAGCAGCCCCCTTCTAGCGGGGGGGGGCACAGATACGCAGTATTTT. This sequence encodes CASSPLLAGGGTDTQYF.